This T cell receptor (beta chain) was identified in a study of response to subunit inactivated influenza vaccine listed by TCRdb under 2018. Regarding the study in general: Deep quantitative profiling of the T cell receptor repertoire was used in the study to follow responses to a trivalent subunit inactivated influenza vaccine.

Results the study describes overall, beyond this receptor: The authors proposed that each seasonal influenza vaccination may bring in only a limited number of new T cells.

Remarks on this clonotype: Its antigen is not yet known. No base quality information exists; no much larger clone differs at one position.

Library preparation employed RT-PCR. The reads were generated on an Illumina HiSeq 2500. Through fastp at Q25 and MiXCR, TCRdb rebuilt clones from the public reads, retaining in-frame beta chains. Every entry covers one CDR3 protein and lists the most common genes and DNA from its rows. The sample data list about 540,000 distinct CDR3 sequences, and roughly 25% of these were observed just once. The top ten clonotypes cover 2.5% to 3.5% of the sample. V and J lose 1 base and 10 bases, and a span of 5 bases separates them. The CDR3 has 11 amino acids, counting the end cysteine and phenylalanine. The retained sequence is limited to the CDR3, 33 bases, with the frame set at the first base. According to the germline V gene, CDR1 reads MNHEY and CDR2 reads SVGEGT. The sample also formed part of further work on T cells expressing NK-cell markers. As that second study puts it: The TCR beta cDNA libraries were made using 5'RACE template switching, a step that added both a universal primer site and unique molecular identifiers. TCR beta-chain repertoires were profiled in sorted CD3+CD56+NKG2C+, CD3+CD56+NKG2C- and CD3+CD56-NKG2C+ T-cell subsets from several donors. Seven of the eight sequenced donors were HCMV-seropositive and one was HCMV-seronegative. In several experiments an anti-gammadeltaTCR antibody was added to restrict sorting to alphabetaTCR-expressing T cells. For several donors, the dominant CD3+CD56+NKG2C+ clonotypes were among the top 10 CD8+ clonotypes and accounted for 1.0-7.0% of CD8+ T cells. Those dominant clonotypes were again the most abundant among CD3+CD56-NKG2C+ cells in a few donors, at about 25-60.1%. Whether the expanded NKG2C-expressing T cell clones were specific for HCMV antigens remained unclear. All eight donors whose samples were sequenced were randomly selected healthy volunteers, three of them men and five women. HCMV-specific IgG was detected in serum with a commercial ELISA kit to determine HCMV serostatus. Peripheral blood mononuclear cells were isolated from blood by Ficoll density gradient centrifugation. Using Miltenyi isolation kits, CD4+ and CD8+ T cells were isolated from PBMC through magnetic immunoseparation. Synthesis of cDNA was primed from the TCR beta constant segment and was followed by two consecutive PCR amplification steps. Sequencing of the libraries produced 2 x 150 bp reads on Illumina HiSeq 2000/2500, MiSeq or NextSeq. MIGEC was used to demultiplex reads and group the reads by UMI, and MiTCR was used to assemble and quantify clonotypes. To exclude erroneous sequences, any TCR cDNA sequence not supported by at least two reads was discarded. The tcR package was used for downstream repertoire analysis, and clonotypes were matched across fractions by CDR3 nucleotide sequence plus V segment. VDJmatch was used to annotate antigen specificity against VDJdb, with one amino acid substitution in CDR3 allowed.

The clonotype comes from a middle-aged man who received an inactivated influenza vaccine. Donor details come from another sample of the same person, matched by shared clones. The sample here was CD4+ T cells sorted from PBMCs, taken 11 to 12 days after vaccination. The V and J genes are TRBV6-2 or TRBV6-3 and TRBJ2-1; the D gene may be TRBD1 or TRBD2, since each aligns over 5 bases. The CDR3 sequence is CASSYWGEQFF. The bases are TGTGCCAGCAGTTACTGGGGGGAGCAGTTCTTC.